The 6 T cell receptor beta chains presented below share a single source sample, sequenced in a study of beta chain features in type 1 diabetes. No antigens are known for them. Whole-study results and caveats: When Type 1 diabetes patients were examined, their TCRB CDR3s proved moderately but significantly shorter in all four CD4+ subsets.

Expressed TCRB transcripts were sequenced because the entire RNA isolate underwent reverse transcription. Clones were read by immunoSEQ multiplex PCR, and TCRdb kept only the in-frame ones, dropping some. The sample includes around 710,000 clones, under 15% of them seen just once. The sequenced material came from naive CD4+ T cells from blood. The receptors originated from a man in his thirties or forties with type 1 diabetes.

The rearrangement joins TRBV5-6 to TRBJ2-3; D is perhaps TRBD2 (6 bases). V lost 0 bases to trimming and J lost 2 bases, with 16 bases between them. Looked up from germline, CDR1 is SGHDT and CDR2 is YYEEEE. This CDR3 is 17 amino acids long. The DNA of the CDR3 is TGTGCCAGCAGCTTGGTTCGGGCGGGGACCTCCACAGATACGCAGTATTTT. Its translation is CASSLVRAGTSTDTQYF.

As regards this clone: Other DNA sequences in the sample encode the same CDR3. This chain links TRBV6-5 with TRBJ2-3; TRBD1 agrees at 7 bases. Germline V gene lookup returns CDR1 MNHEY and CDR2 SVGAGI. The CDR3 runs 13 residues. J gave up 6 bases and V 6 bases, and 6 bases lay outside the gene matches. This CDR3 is CASRRQGSDTQYF. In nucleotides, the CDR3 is TGTGCCAGCAGGCGACAGGGTAGCGATACGCAGTATTTT.

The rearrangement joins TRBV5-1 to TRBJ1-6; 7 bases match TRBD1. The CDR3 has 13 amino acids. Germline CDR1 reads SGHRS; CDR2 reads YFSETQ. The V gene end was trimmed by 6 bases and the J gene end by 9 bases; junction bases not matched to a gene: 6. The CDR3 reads CASIHRGGSPLHF. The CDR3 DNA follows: TGCGCCAGCATCCACAGGGGTGGTTCACCCCTCCACTTT.

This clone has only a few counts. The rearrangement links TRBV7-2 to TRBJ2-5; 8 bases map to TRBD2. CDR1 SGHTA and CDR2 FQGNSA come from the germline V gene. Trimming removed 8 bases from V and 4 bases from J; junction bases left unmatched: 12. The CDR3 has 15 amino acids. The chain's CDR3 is CASGFPSGGRETQYF. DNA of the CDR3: TGTGCCAGCGGGTTCCCGAGCGGGGGCCGAGAGACCCAGTACTTC. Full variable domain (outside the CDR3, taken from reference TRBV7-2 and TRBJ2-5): GAGVSQSPSNKVTEKGKDVELRCDPISGHTALYWYRQSLGQGLEFLIYFQGNSAPDKSGLPSDRFSAERTGGSVSTLTIQRTQQEDSAVYLCASGFPSGGRETQYFGPGTRLLVL.

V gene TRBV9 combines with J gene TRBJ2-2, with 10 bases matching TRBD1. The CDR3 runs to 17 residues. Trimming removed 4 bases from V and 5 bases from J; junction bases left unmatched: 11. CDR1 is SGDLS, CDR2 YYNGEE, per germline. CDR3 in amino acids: CASSRGQGKMGTGELFF. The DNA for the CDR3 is TGTGCCAGCAGCCGGGGACAGGGGAAGATGGGGACCGGGGAGCTGTTTTTT.

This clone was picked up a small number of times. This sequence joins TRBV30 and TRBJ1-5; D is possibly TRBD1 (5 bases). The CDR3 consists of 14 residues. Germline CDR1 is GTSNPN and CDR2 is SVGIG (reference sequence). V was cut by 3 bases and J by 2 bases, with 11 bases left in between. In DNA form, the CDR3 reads TGTGCCTGGAGCAGGGTGAGGGGCAATCAGCCCCAGCATTTT. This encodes CAWSRVRGNQPQHF.